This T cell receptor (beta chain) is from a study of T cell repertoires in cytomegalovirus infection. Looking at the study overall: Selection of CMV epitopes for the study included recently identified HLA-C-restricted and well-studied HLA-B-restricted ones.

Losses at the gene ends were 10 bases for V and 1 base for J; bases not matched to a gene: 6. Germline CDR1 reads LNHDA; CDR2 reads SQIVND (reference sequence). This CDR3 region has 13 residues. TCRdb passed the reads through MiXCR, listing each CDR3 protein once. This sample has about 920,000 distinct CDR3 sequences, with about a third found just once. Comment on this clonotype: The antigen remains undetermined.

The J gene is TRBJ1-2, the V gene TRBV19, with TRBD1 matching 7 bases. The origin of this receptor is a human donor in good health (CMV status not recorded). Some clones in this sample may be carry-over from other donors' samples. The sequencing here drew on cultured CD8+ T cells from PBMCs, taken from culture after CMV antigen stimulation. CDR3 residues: CATFDRVNYGYTF. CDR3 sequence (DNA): TGTGCCACCTTTGACAGGGTTAACTATGGCTACACCTTC.